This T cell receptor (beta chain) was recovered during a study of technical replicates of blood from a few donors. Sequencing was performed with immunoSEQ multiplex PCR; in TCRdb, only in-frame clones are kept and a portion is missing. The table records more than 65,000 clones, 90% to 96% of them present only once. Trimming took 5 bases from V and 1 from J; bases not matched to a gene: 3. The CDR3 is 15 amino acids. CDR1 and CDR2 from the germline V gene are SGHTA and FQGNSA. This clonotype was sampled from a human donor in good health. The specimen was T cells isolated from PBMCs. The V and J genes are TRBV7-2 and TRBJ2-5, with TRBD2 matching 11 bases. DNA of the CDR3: TGTGCCAGCAGCCAGACTAGCGGGATCCAAGAGACCCAGTACTTC. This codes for CASSQTSGIQETQYF.